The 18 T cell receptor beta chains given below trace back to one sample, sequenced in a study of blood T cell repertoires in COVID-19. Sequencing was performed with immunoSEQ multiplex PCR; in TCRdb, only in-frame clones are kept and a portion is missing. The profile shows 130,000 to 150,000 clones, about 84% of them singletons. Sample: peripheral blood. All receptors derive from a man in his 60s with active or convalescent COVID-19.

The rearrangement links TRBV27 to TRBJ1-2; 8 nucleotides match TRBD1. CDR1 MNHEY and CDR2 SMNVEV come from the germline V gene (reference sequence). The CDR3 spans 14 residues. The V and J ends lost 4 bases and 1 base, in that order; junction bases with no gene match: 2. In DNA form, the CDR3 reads TGTGCCAGCAGTTCAGGACAGGGTAACTATGGCTACACCTTC. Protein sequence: CASSSGQGNYGYTF.

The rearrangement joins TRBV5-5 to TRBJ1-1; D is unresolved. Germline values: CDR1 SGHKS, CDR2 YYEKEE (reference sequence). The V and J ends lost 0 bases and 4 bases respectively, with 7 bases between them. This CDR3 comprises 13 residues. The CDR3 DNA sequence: TGTGCCAGCAGCTTGGAAGGCGGCACTGAAGCTTTCTTT. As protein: CASSLEGGTEAFF.

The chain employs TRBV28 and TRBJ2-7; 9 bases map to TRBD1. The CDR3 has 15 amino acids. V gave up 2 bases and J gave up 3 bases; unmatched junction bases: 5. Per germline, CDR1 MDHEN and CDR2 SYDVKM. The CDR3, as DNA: TGTGCCAGCAGTTTAAGGGACAGGGTTTACTACGAGCAGTACTTC. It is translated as CASSLRDRVYYEQYF.

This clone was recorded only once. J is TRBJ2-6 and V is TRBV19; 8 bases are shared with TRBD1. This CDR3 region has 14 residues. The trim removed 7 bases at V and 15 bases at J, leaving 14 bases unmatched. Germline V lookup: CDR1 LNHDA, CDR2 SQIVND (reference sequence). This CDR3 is CASTRIGAGGDLTF. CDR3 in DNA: TGTGCCAGTACTCGCATCGGGGCAGGGGGCGACCTGACTTTC.

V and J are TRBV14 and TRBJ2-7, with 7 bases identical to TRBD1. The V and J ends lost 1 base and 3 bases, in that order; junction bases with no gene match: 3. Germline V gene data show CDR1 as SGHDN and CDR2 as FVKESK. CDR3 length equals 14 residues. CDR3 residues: CASSQANRGYEQYF. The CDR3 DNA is TGTGCCAGCAGCCAAGCGAACAGGGGCTACGAGCAGTACTTC.

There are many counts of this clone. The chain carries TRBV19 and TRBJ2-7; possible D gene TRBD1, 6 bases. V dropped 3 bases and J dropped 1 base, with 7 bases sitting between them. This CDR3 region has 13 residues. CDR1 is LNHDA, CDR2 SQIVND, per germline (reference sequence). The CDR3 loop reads CASSITGSYEQYF. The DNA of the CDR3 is TGTGCCAGTAGTATCACAGGGTCCTACGAGCAGTACTTC.

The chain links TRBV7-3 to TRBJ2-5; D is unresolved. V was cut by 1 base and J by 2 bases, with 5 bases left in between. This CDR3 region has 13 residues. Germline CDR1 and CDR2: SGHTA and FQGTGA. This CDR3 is CASSLRQQETQYF. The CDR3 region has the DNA TGTGCCAGCAGCTTAAGGCAGCAAGAGACCCAGTACTTC.

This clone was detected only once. The CDR3 here is CASSPPGQGTGELFF. DNA for the CDR3: TGTGCCAGCTCACCACCGGGACAGGGAACCGGGGAGCTGTTTTTT. This chain connects TRBV18 to TRBJ2-2, with 9 bases matching TRBD1. From germline, CDR1 is KGHSH and CDR2 LQKENI. V shed 0 bases and J 5 bases; nucleotides not matched to a gene: 1. The CDR3 sequence is 15 residues long.

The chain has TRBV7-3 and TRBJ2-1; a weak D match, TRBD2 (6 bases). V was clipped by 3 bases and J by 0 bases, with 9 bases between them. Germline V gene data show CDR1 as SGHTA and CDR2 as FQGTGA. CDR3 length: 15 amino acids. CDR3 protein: CASSFAGGSYNEQFF. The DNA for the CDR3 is TGTGCCAGCAGCTTCGCCGGGGGCTCCTACAATGAGCAGTTCTTC.

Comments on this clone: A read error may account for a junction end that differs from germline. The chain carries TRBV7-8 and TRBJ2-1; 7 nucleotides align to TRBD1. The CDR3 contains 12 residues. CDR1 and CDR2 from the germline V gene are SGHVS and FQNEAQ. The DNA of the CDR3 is TGTGCCAGCAGCGTAGCAGGGGGTGAGCAGTTCTTC. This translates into CASSVAGGEQFF.

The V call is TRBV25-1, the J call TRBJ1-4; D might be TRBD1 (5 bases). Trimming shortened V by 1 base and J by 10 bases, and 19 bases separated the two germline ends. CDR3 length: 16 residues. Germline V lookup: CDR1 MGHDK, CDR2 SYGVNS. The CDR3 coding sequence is TGTGCCAGCAGTGAATCTTCGGCCGGGACGGAGGGAAAACTGTTTTTT. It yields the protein CASSESSAGTEGKLFF. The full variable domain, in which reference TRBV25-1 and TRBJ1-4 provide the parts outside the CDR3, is EADIYQTPRYLVIGTGKKITLECSQTMGHDKMYWYQQDPGMELHLIHYSYGVNSTEKGDLSSESTVSRIRTEHFPLTLESARPSHTSQYLCASSESSAGTEGKLFFGSGTQLSVL.

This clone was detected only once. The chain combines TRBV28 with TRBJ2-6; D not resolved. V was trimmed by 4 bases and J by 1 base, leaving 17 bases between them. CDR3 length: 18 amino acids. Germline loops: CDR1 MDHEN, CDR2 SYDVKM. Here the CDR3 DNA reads TGTGCCAGCAGTTCCCCGAGAGTTATCGTATCTGGGGCCAACGTCCTGACTTTC. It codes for CASSSPRVIVSGANVLTF.

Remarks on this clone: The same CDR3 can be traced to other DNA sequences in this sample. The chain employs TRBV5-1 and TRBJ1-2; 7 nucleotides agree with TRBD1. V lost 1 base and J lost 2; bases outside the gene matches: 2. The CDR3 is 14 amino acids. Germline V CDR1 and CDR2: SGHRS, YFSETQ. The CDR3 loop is CASSLQGGNYGYTF. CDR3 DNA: TGCGCCAGCAGCTTGCAGGGGGGCAACTATGGCTACACCTTC.

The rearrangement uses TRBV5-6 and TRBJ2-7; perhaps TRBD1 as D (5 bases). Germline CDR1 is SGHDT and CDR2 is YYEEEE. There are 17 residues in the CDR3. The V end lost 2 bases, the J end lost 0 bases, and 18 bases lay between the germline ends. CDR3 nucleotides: TGTGCCAGCAGCTTATGGGTGGGTACAGGTTTCTCCTACGAGCAGTACTTC. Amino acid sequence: CASSLWVGTGFSYEQYF. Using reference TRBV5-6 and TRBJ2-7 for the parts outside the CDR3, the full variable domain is DAGVTQSPTHLIKTRGQQVTLRCSPKSGHDTVSWYQQALGQGPQFIFQYYEEEERQRGNFPDRFSGHQFPNYSSELNVNALLLGDSALYLCASSLWVGTGFSYEQYFGPGTRLTVT.

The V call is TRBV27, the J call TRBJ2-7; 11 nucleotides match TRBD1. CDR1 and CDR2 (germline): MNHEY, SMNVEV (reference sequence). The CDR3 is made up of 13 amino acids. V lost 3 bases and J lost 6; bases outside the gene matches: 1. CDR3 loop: CASSFGTGGEQYF. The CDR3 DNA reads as TGTGCCAGCAGTTTTGGGACAGGGGGCGAGCAGTACTTC.

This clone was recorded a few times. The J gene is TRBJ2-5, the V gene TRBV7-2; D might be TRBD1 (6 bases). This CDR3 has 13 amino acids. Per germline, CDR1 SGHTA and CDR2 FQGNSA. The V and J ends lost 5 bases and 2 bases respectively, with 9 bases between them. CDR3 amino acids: CASSADRQETQYF. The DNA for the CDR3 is TGTGCCAGCAGCGCGGACAGACAAGAGACCCAGTACTTC.

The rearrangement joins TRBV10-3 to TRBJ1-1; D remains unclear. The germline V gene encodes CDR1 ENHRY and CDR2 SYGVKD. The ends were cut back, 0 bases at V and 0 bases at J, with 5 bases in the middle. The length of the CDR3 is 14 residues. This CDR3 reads CAISESRLNTEAFF. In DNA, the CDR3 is TGTGCCATCAGTGAGTCCCGTCTGAACACTGAAGCTTTCTTT.

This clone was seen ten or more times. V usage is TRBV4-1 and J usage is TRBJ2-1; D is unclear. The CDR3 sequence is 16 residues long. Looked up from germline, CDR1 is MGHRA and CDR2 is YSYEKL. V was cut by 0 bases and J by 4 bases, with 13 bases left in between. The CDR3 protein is CASSQELIGQYNEQFF. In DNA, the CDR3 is TGCGCCAGCAGCCAAGAGTTAATTGGCCAGTACAATGAGCAGTTCTTC.